The entry below describes one T cell receptor beta chain. Its antigen is currently unknown. The data were taken from a study of cytomegalovirus exposure and HLA in healthy donors. Study findings and constraints: The listing of roughly 160 TCR beta chains classed them as cytomegalovirus-associated.

Generated by immunoSEQ multiplex PCR, the TCRdb table keeps only in-frame clones and is missing some. The sample includes 150,000 to 200,000 clones, about 96% of them seen just once. Germline V gene data show CDR1 as SGHDT and CDR2 as YYEEEE. There are 14 residues in the CDR3. The ends were cut back, 4 bases at V and 4 bases at J, with 14 bases in the middle. Sequencing was performed on PBMCs. This chain connects TRBV5-6 to TRBJ1-2, with D uncertain. This TCR was recovered from a woman between 18 and 30 years old in good health and CMV-seronegative. In DNA, the CDR3 is TGTGCCAGCAGCGTTCGTCTCCGGGGCTATGGCTACACCTTC. Protein: CASSVRLRGYGYTF. Combining the CDR3 with reference TRBV5-6 and TRBJ1-2 gives the whole variable domain DAGVTQSPTHLIKTRGQQVTLRCSPKSGHDTVSWYQQALGQGPQFIFQYYEEEERQRGNFPDRFSGHQFPNYSSELNVNALLLGDSALYLCASSVRLRGYGYTFGSGTRLTVV.